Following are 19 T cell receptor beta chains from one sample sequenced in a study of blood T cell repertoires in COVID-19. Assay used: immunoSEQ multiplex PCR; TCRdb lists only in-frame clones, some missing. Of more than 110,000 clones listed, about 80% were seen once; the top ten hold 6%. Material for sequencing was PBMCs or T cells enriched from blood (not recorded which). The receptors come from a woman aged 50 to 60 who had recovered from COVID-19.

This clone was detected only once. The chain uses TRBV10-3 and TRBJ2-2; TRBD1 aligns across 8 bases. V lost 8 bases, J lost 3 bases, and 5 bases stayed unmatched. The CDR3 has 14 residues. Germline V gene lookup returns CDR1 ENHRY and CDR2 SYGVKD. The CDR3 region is CAIGGQEDTGELFF. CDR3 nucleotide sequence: TGTGCCATCGGGGGACAGGAAGACACCGGGGAGCTGTTTTTT.

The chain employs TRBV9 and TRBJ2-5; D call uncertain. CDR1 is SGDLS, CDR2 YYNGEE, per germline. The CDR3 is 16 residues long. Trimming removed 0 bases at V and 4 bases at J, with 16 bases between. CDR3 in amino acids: CASSVEANRFRETQYF. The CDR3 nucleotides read TGTGCCAGCAGCGTAGAAGCCAACCGCTTTCGAGAGACCCAGTACTTC.

The CDR3 loop is CASSLPQSGREQFF. CDR3 nucleotide sequence: TGCGCCAGCAGCTTGCCTCAAAGCGGGCGGGAGCAGTTCTTC. The chain couples TRBV5-1 to TRBJ2-1; perhaps TRBD2 as D (6 bases). Germline V gene sequence: CDR1 SGHRS, CDR2 YFSETQ. The CDR3 is 14 residues long. V was shortened by 1 base and J by 10 bases, with 15 bases between the two germline ends.

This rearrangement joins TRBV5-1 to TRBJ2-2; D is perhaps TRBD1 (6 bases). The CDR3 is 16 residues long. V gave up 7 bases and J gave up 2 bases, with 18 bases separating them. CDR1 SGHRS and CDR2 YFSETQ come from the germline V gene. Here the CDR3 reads CASAPRGHTNTGELFF. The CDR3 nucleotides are TGCGCCAGCGCACCACGGGGACACACTAACACCGGGGAGCTGTTTTTT.

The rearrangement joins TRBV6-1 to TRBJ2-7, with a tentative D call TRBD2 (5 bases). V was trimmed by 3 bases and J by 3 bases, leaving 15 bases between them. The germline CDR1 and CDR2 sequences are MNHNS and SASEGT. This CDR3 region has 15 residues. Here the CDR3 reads CASSDPRGSDYEQYF. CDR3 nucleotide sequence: TGTGCCAGCAGTGACCCACGGGGAAGTGACTACGAGCAGTACTTC.

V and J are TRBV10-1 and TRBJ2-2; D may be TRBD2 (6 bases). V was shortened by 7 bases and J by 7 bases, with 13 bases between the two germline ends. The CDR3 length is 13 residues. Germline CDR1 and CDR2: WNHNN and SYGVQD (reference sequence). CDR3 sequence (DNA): TGCGCCAGCACCTCCCGGAGGGACGGGGAGCTGTTTTTT. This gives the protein CASTSRRDGELFF.

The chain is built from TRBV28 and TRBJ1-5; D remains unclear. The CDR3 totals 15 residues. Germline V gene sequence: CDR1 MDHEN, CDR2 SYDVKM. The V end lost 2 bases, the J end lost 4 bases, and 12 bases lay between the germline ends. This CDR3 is CASSLGTAANQPQHF. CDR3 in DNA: TGTGCCAGCAGTTTAGGCACGGCGGCAAATCAGCCCCAGCATTTT.

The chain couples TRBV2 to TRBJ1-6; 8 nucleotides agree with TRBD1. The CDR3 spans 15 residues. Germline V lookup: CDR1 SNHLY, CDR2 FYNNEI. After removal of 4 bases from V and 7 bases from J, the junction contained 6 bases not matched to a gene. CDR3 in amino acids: CASSGTGGENSPLHF. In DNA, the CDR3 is TGTGCCAGCAGTGGTACAGGGGGAGAGAATTCACCCCTCCACTTT.

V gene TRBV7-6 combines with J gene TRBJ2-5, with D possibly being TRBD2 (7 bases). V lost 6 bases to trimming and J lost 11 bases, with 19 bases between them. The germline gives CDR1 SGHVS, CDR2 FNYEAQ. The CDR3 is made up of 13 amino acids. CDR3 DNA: TGTGCCAGCAGTTCAGTGTACGGGGGGCATCAGTACTTC. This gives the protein CASSSVYGGHQYF.

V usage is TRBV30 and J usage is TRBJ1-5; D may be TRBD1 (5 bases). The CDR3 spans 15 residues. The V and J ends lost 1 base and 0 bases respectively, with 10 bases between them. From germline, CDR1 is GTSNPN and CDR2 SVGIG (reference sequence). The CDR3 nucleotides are TGTGCCTGGAGTGATGGGGCGAGTAGCAATCAGCCCCAGCATTTT. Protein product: CAWSDGASSNQPQHF.

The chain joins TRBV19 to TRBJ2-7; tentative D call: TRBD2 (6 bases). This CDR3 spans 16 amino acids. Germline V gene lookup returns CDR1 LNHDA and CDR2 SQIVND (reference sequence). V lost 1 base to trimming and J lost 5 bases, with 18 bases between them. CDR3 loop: CASSIVVGGVLNEQYF. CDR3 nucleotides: TGTGCCAGTAGTATAGTCGTCGGAGGGGTCCTCAACGAGCAGTACTTC.

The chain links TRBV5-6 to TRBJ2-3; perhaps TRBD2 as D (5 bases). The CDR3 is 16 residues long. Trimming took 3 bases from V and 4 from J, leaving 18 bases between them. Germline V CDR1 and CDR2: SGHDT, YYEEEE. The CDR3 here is CASSSGRWEQADTQYF. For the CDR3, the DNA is TGTGCCAGCAGCTCGGGCCGTTGGGAGCAGGCAGATACGCAGTATTTT.

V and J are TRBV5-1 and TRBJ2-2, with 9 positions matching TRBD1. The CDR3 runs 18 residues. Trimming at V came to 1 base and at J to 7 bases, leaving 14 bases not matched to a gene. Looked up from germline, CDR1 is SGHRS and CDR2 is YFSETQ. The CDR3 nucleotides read TGCGCCAGCAGCTTGTCCCCCGGACCGGGACAGGGATTCGGGGAGCTGTTTTTT. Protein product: CASSLSPGPGQGFGELFF.

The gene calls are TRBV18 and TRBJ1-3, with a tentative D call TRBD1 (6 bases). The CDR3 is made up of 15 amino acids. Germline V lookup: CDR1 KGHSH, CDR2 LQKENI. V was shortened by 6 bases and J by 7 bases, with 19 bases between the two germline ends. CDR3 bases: TGTGCCAGCTCCACCTCAGGGGCCTCTGAGAACACCATATATTTT. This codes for CASSTSGASENTIYF.

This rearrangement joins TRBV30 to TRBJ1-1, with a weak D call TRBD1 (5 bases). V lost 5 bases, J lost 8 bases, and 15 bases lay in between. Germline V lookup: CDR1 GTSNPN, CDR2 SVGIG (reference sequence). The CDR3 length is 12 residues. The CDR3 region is CAWDRSGFEAFF. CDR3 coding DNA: TGTGCCTGGGACCGTTCAGGGTTCGAAGCTTTCTTT.

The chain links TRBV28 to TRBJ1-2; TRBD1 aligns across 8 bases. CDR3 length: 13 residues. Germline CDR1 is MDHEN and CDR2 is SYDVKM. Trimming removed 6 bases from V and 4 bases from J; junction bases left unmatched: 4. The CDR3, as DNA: TGTGCCAGCAGGGACAGGGCTTCCTATGGCTACACCTTC. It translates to CASRDRASYGYTF.

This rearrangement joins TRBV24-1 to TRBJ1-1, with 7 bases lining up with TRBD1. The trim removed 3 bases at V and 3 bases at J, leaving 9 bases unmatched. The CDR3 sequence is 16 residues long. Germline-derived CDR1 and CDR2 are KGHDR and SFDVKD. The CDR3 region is CATSDPRTGPDTEAFF. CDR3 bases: TGTGCCACCAGTGATCCCCGGACAGGACCCGACACTGAAGCTTTCTTT.

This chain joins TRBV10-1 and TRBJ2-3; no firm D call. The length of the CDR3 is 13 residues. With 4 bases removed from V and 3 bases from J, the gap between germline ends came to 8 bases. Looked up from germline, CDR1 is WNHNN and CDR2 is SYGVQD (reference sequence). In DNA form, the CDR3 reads TGCGCCAGCAGTGCCGTCCAGACAGATACGCAGTATTTT. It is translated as CASSAVQTDTQYF.

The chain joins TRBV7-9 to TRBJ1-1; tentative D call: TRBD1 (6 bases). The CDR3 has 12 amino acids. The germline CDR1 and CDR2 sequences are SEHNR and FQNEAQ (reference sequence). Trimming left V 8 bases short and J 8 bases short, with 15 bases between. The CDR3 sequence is CASGLGRGEAFF. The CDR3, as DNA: TGTGCCAGCGGGTTGGGTAGGGGGGAAGCTTTCTTT. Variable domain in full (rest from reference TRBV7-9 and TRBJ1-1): DTGVSQNPRHKITKRGQNVTFRCDPISEHNRLYWYRQTLGQGPEFLTYFQNEAQLEKSRLLSDRFSAERPKGSFSTLEIQRTEQGDSAMYLCASGLGRGEAFFGQGTRLTVV.